One sample yielded the 23 T cell receptor beta chains listed below, sequenced in a study of PD-L1 blockade in urothelial cancer. The method was immunoSEQ multiplex PCR; TCRdb's version includes in-frame clones alone and lacks a portion of them. The sample yields more than 35,000 clones, 85% seen once. Time point specified: pretreatment peripheral blood. Sequences were derived from PBMCs, sampled around atezolizumab (anti-PD-L1) treatment. The receptors here all came from a man older than 75 with urothelial cancer.

This sequence joins TRBV7-9 and TRBJ1-1; 10 bases are a match to TRBD1. The CDR3 length is 16 residues. Germline V CDR1 and CDR2: SEHNR, FQNEAQ (reference sequence). Unmatched junction bases numbered 7, after V lost 6 bases and J lost 0 bases. DNA for the CDR3: TGTGCCAGCAGGACCGGGACAGGGGAGATGAACACTGAAGCTTTCTTT. This translates into CASRTGTGEMNTEAFF.

The genes are TRBV6-1 and TRBJ1-4; D is perhaps TRBD1 (6 bases). The CDR3 loop spans 15 amino acids. Germline V gives CDR1 MNHNS, CDR2 SASEGT. V was trimmed by 6 bases and J by 4 bases, leaving 15 bases between them. The CDR3 here is CASRAGAILNEKLFF. CDR3 coding DNA: TGTGCCAGCAGGGCAGGGGCTATCCTTAATGAAAAACTGTTTTTT.

The V and J genes are TRBV14 and TRBJ1-2, with 7 bases lining up with TRBD1. Germline CDR1 SGHDN, CDR2 FVKESK. V shed 1 base and J 5 bases; nucleotides not matched to a gene: 1. The CDR3 sequence is 13 residues long. This CDR3 is CASSQGQGYGYTF. DNA of the CDR3: TGTGCCAGCAGCCAAGGACAGGGTTATGGCTACACCTTC.

V is TRBV7-9 and J is TRBJ2-7; 11 bases are shared with TRBD2. V gave up 1 base and J gave up 0 bases; unmatched junction bases: 11. Germline V gene lookup returns CDR1 SEHNR and CDR2 FQNEAQ (reference sequence). The CDR3 contains 19 residues. The chain's CDR3 is CASSLEGRLAGGRSYEQYF. The CDR3 coding sequence is TGTGCCAGCAGCTTAGAAGGTCGGCTAGCGGGAGGTCGCTCCTACGAGCAGTACTTC. Supplemented by reference TRBV7-9 and TRBJ2-7, the full variable domain reads DTGVSQNPRHKITKRGQNVTFRCDPISEHNRLYWYRQTLGQGPEFLTYFQNEAQLEKSRLLSDRFSAERPKGSFSTLEIQRTEQGDSAMYLCASSLEGRLAGGRSYEQYFGPGTRLTVT.

The J gene is TRBJ1-5, the V gene TRBV6-5, with D perhaps TRBD1 (5 bases). Germline-derived CDR1 and CDR2 are MNHEY and SVGAGI. The V and J ends lost 2 bases and 3 bases respectively, with 11 bases between them. The CDR3 has 15 residues. The CDR3 DNA sequence: TGTGCCAGCAGTTACGGGTTGGGGCTCAATCAGCCCCAGCATTTT. Encoded protein: CASSYGLGLNQPQHF.

The V gene is TRBV10-3, the J gene TRBJ2-3; possible D gene TRBD1, 7 bases. The germline gives CDR1 ENHRY, CDR2 SYGVKD. The V gene lost 6 bases and the J gene lost 2 bases, with 15 bases spanning the gap. The CDR3 extends over 15 amino acids. CDR3 sequence: CAIRGTGTDTDTQYF. CDR3 DNA sequence: TGTGCCATCAGGGGGACTGGGACAGACACAGATACGCAGTATTTT.

The J gene is TRBJ2-5, the V gene TRBV4-1, with 16 bases fitting TRBD2. The CDR3 is made up of 16 amino acids. Trimming cost V 4 bases and J 5 bases; bases outside gene matches: 4. Per germline, CDR1 MGHRA and CDR2 YSYEKL. DNA of the CDR3: TGCGCCAGCAGCCCGGGACTAGCGGGAGGGGTGGAGACCCAGTACTTC. The encoded protein is CASSPGLAGGVETQYF.

This clone is labeled large. The chain links TRBV7-8 to TRBJ2-2, with 11 positions matching TRBD1. The CDR3 is 19 residues long. The V segment lost 5 bases and the J segment 0 bases; nucleotides outside the gene matches: 11. In germline, CDR1 is SGHVS, CDR2 FQNEAQ. The CDR3 DNA follows: TGTGCCAGCAGCGTACTAGGACAGGGGGCCCTCGCGAACACCGGGGAGCTGTTTTTT. Encoded protein: CASSVLGQGALANTGELFF. The variable domain in full, completed from reference TRBV7-8 and TRBJ2-2, reads GAGVSQSPRYKVAKRGQDVALRCDPISGHVSLFWYQQALGQGPEFLTYFQNEAQLDKSGLPSDRFFAERPEGSVSTLKIQRTQQEDSAVYLCASSVLGQGALANTGELFFGEGSRLTVL.

The chain carries TRBV5-4 and TRBJ2-3, with D possibly being TRBD2 (6 bases). The CDR3 length is 17 residues. CDR1 and CDR2 (germline): SGHNT, YYREEE (reference sequence). V lost 4 bases and J 1 base, leaving 19 bases between the germline ends. CDR3 in amino acids: CASSLTTKGTGTDTQYF. The DNA for the CDR3 is TGTGCCAGCAGCCTGACGACGAAGGGGACTGGCACAGATACGCAGTATTTT.

By sample share, this clone is hyperexpanded (1% or more). V usage is TRBV7-6 and J usage is TRBJ1-4, with TRBD1 matching 7 bases. The CDR3 extends over 15 amino acids. Germline V CDR1 and CDR2: SGHVS, FNYEAQ. Unmatched junction bases numbered 9, after V lost 5 bases and J lost 6 bases. In DNA, the CDR3 is TGTGCCAGCAGCCTAACGCAGGGGGAGGATGAAAAACTGTTTTTT. It yields the protein CASSLTQGEDEKLFF.

The rearrangement uses TRBV2 and TRBJ2-4, with 10 bases matching TRBD2. The V segment lost 6 bases and the J segment 5 bases; nucleotides outside the gene matches: 4. The CDR3 is 14 residues long. Germline CDR1 reads SNHLY; CDR2 reads FYNNEI. The CDR3 DNA reads as TGTGCCAGCAGCCGGACTAGCGGCCAAAACATTCAGTACTTC. Residues: CASSRTSGQNIQYF.

The chain carries TRBV19 and TRBJ1-1; no firm D call. CDR3 length: 13 residues. V lost 4 bases, J lost 0 bases, and 6 bases lay in between. Germline CDR1 is LNHDA and CDR2 is SQIVND (reference sequence). This CDR3 reads CASSTSMNTEAFF. Here the CDR3 DNA reads TGTGCCAGTAGTACCTCTATGAACACTGAAGCTTTCTTT.

V usage is TRBV28 and J usage is TRBJ2-7; maybe TRBD1 (6 bases). The CDR3 is 13 residues long. The V end lost 3 bases, the J end lost 4 bases, and 10 bases lay between the germline ends. Per the germline V gene, CDR1 is MDHEN and CDR2 is SYDVKM. The CDR3 bases are TGTGCCAGCAGTTTTTCAACAGGGTACGAGCAGTACTTC. Its translation: CASSFSTGYEQYF.

The chain uses TRBV29-1 and TRBJ1-3; a weak D match, TRBD1 (5 bases). The germline V gene has CDR1 SQVTM and CDR2 ANQGSEA. V was trimmed by 6 bases and J by 4 bases, leaving 13 bases between them. The CDR3 contains 13 residues. CDR3 nucleotides: TGCAGCGTCACTCGGGACTTGGGAAACACCATATATTTT. It is translated as CSVTRDLGNTIYF.

V usage is TRBV7-2 and J usage is TRBJ2-2; the match to TRBD2 covers 12 bases. Germline V gives CDR1 SGHTA, CDR2 FQGNSA. V lost 1 base, J lost 1 base, and 7 bases stayed unmatched. The CDR3 is made up of 19 amino acids. CDR3 residues: CASSLGATSGRGNTGELFF. The CDR3 DNA reads TGTGCCAGCAGCTTAGGGGCGACTAGCGGGAGAGGGAACACCGGGGAGCTGTTTTTT.

This chain connects TRBV20-1 to TRBJ2-7; D possibly corresponds to TRBD2 (5 bases). V was shortened by 6 bases and J by 4 bases, with 10 bases between the two germline ends. The CDR3 is 11 amino acids. The germline CDR1 and CDR2 sequences are DFQATT and SNEGSKA (reference sequence). The CDR3 here is CSAPVAYEQYF. The CDR3 coding sequence is TGCAGTGCGCCCGTAGCGTACGAGCAGTACTTC.

The rearrangement uses TRBV28 and TRBJ1-4; D not resolved. The CDR3 runs to 15 residues. Germline V gene data show CDR1 as MDHEN and CDR2 as SYDVKM. V was clipped by 3 bases and J by 0 bases, with 8 bases between them. The chain's CDR3 is CASSFLDATNEKLFF. CDR3 in DNA: TGTGCCAGCAGTTTTTTAGATGCAACTAATGAAAAACTGTTTTTT.

The rearrangement links TRBV7-2 to TRBJ2-3; D might be TRBD2 (6 bases). Trimming cost V 3 bases and J 5 bases, with 12 bases left between them. From germline, CDR1 is SGHTA and CDR2 FQGNSA. The CDR3 is made up of 14 amino acids. CDR3 sequence (DNA): TGTGCCAGCAGCTTTAGCGGTGGGGGAGATACGCAGTATTTT. Its protein product is CASSFSGGGDTQYF.

The V gene is TRBV30, the J gene TRBJ1-1; D may be TRBD1 (5 bases). This CDR3 has 14 residues. With 0 bases removed from V and 1 base from J, the gap between germline ends came to 9 bases. CDR1 is GTSNPN, CDR2 SVGIG, per germline (reference sequence). Here the CDR3 reads CAWSVVGANTEAFF. The CDR3 DNA sequence: TGTGCCTGGAGTGTCGTAGGGGCGAACACTGAAGCTTTCTTT.

This chain connects TRBV7-9 to TRBJ2-5, with 12 bases lining up with TRBD2. From germline, CDR1 is SEHNR and CDR2 FQNEAQ (reference sequence). The J segment lost 5 bases and the V segment lost 1 base, leaving 14 bases of the junction unmatched. CDR3 length equals 19 residues. CDR3 nucleotides: TGTGCCAGCAGCTTAGTGGCCCTGACTAGCGGGAGAGTCGGTGAGACCCAGTACTTC. This translates into CASSLVALTSGRVGETQYF.

Here the CDR3 DNA reads TGTGCCTGGAGTGTAGGGACTAGCGGACCCTACGAGCAGTACTTC. It is translated as CAWSVGTSGPYEQYF. The chain has TRBV30 and TRBJ2-7; 11 nucleotides agree with TRBD2. Germline V gene sequence: CDR1 GTSNPN, CDR2 SVGIG (reference sequence). Germline trimming cut 0 bases from V and 2 bases from J; bases unmatched to any gene: 3. The CDR3 consists of 15 residues.

This clone was seen only a few times. The genes are TRBV6-5 and TRBJ1-4; D may be TRBD1 (5 bases). V shed 6 bases and J shed 4 bases, with 9 bases lying between them. The germline V gene has CDR1 MNHEY and CDR2 SVGAGI. This CDR3 comprises 13 residues. The CDR3 DNA follows: TGTGCCAGCAGGACAGCTCATAATGAAAAACTGTTTTTT. This encodes CASRTAHNEKLFF.

This clone was counted once. The chain couples TRBV7-6 to TRBJ2-3; 8 bases line up with TRBD1. The CDR3 loop spans 16 amino acids. The ends lost 1 base at V and 1 base at J; junction bases unmatched: 4. The V gene's germline CDR1 is SGHVS and CDR2 FNYEAQ. The CDR3 region is CASSLVPGQGTDTQYF. CDR3 in DNA: TGTGCCAGCAGCTTAGTTCCGGGACAGGGCACAGATACGCAGTATTTT.